Listed below are T cell receptor beta chains from one sample, sequenced in a study of T cell responses to AZD1222 COVID-19 vaccine. Clones were read by immunoSEQ multiplex PCR, and TCRdb kept only the in-frame ones, dropping some. The table records 68,000 or so clones, 88% of them present only once. The specimen was peripheral blood, collected on day 0 of AZD1222 vaccination. These receptor sequences come from an adult in good health. Both conserved end residues are part of each CDR3. The order of the fields is J gene, clone size, D gene, V gene, CDR3 DNA, CDR3 protein. A D gene is named only where the DNA matches it firmly. The size field is filled for only some rows; it gives once, few, many or a size class.

TRBJ1-6	-	-	TRBV14	TGTGCCAGCAGCCAAGATTTGGGGTGGTCACCCCTCCACTTT	CASSQDLGWSPLHF
TRBJ1-5	few	TRBD1	TRBV28	TGTGCCAGCAGTTTATTGGGACAGGCGGTTGGTTTT	CASSLLGQAVGF
TRBJ2-3	-	-	TRBV5-1	TGCGCCAGCAGCTTGGGGGGAAGCACAGATACGCAGTATTTT	CASSLGGSTDTQYF
TRBJ2-1	-	TRBD2	TRBV24-1	TGTGCCACCAGTGACCCGCGATTGACTAGCGGGACCTACAATGAGCAGTTCTTC	CATSDPRLTSGTYNEQFF
TRBJ2-1	-	TRBD2	TRBV2	TGTGCCAGCACTGGGCTAGCGGGAGTCGGTGAGCAGTTCTTC	CASTGLAGVGEQFF
TRBJ1-2	-	-	TRBV5-1	TGCGCCAGCAGCCCCCAGACCACTAACTATGGCTACACCTTC	CASSPQTTNYGYTF
TRBJ2-5	-	TRBD2	TRBV19	TGTGCCAGTAGTAGGGGGCGGGGAGCGGGACTAGCGGGAGGTAGAGAGACCCAGTACTTC	CASSRGRGAGLAGGRETQYF
TRBJ2-1	-	-	TRBV19	TGTGCCAGTAGTATCGACAGCCAGAGCTATAATGAGCAGTTCTTC	CASSIDSQSYNEQFF
TRBJ2-5	-	TRBD2	TRBV2	TGTGCCAGCAGCGAGCTGCTAGCGGGAGAGACCCAGTACTTC	CASSELLAGETQYF
TRBJ1-2	-	-	TRBV19	TGTGCCAGTAGTATCCAGGGGAGTAGCTATGGCTACACCTTC	CASSIQGSSYGYTF
TRBJ2-1	-	-	TRBV29-1	TGCAGCGTGGGCGACACCCCCTTTCATTACAATGAGCAGTTCTTC	CSVGDTPFHYNEQFF
TRBJ2-3	-	TRBD2	TRBV6-5	TGTGCCAGCAGTTATAAAGCGGGAGAAACGTCAGATACGCAGTATTTT	CASSYKAGETSDTQYF
TRBJ2-1	-	-	TRBV25-1	TGTGCCAGCAGTGAATCCGCGTCCTCCTACAATGAGCAGTTCTTC	CASSESASSYNEQFF
TRBJ1-1	-	-	TRBV19	TGTGCCAGTAGTATAGATTCGAACAGGTACACTGAAGCTTTCTTT	CASSIDSNRYTEAFF
TRBJ1-2	-	-	TRBV10-1	TGCGCCAGCAGTGAGACGGAGGCCTCCTATGGCTACACCTTC	CASSETEASYGYTF
TRBJ2-4	-	TRBD1	TRBV19	TGTGCCAGTAGTCGACAGGGGAAAAACATTCAGTACTTC	CASSRQGKNIQYF
TRBJ1-2	-	-	TRBV4-1	TGCGCCAGCAGCTCGGACGGGGCTAACTATGGCTACACCTTC	CASSSDGANYGYTF
TRBJ1-2	-	-	TRBV29-1	TGCAGCGTCCTCTGGGGAAACTATGGCTACACCTTC	CSVLWGNYGYTF
TRBJ1-1	-	TRBD1	TRBV28	TGTGCCAGCAGTGGGACAGGGGGCTTGGACACTGAAGCTTTCTTT	CASSGTGGLDTEAFF
TRBJ2-7	-	TRBD2	TRBV7-6	TGTGCCAGCAGCTTAGTTTTGGGGACTACCTACGAGCAGTACTTC	CASSLVLGTTYEQYF
TRBJ2-3	few	-	TRBV21-1	TGTGCCAGCAGGCGGGGCCGCACAGATACGCAGTATTTT	CASRRGRTDTQYF
TRBJ2-3	-	TRBD2	TRBV4-1	TGCGCCAGCAGCCAAGCCGAGGGTAGCGGGGGGTTGGCAGATACGCAGTATTTT	CASSQAEGSGGLADTQYF
TRBJ1-2	-	TRBD1	TRBV5-1	TGCGCCAGCAGCTTGGCGCGAACAGGGGGTTTTTATGGCTACACCTTC	CASSLARTGGFYGYTF
TRBJ2-7	once	-	TRBV7-2	TGTGCCAGCAGCCCCAGCAGGGGCAGCAACGAGCAGTACTTC	CASSPSRGSNEQYF
TRBJ2-5	-	-	TRBV19	TGTGCCAGTACCGACTTGGGGGGGACCCAGTACTTC	CASTDLGGTQYF
TRBJ2-7	-	-	TRBV6-2/TRBV6-3	TGTGCCAGCAGTTACATGCCAGGGATAGGGTGGTCCTACGAGCAGTACTTC	CASSYMPGIGWSYEQYF
TRBJ1-1	once	-	TRBV2	TGTGCCAGCAGTAGGGACATGATCATGAACACTGAAGCTTTCTTT	CASSRDMIMNTEAFF
TRBJ2-3	-	-	TRBV28	TGTGCCAGCAGTTTACAGGGGCGGACAGATACGCAGTATTTT	CASSLQGRTDTQYF
TRBJ1-1	-	-	TRBV24-1	TGTGCCACCAGTGATACCCGGGGGGGCACTGAAGCTTTCTTT	CATSDTRGGTEAFF
TRBJ1-1	-	-	TRBV9	TGTGCCAGCAGCGCACTGATAGGGAACACTGAAGCTTTCTTT	CASSALIGNTEAFF
TRBJ2-2	-	TRBD1	TRBV24-1	TGTGCCACCAGTGCCGACAGGGGATACACCGGGGAGCTGTTTTTT	CATSADRGYTGELFF
TRBJ2-5	-	TRBD2	TRBV28	TGTGCCAGCAGTTTCGGCGGGAGCTTAGAGACCCAGTACTTC	CASSFGGSLETQYF
TRBJ1-3	-	-	TRBV7-2	TGTGCCAGCAGCCCGGGACAACGCAACTCTGGAAACACCATATATTTT	CASSPGQRNSGNTIYF
TRBJ2-7	-	TRBD1	TRBV3-1/TRBV3-2	TGTGCCAGCAGCCAAGTAGGGGGCTTTTACGAGCAGTACTTC	CASSQVGGFYEQYF
TRBJ1-2	-	-	TRBV28	TGTGCCAGCAGGAGGGATCTCTATGGCTACACCTTC	CASRRDLYGYTF
TRBJ2-1	once	TRBD2	TRBV5-1	TGCGCCAGCAGCTTCATGGTAGCGGGAGGGTTAGATGAGCAGTTCTTC	CASSFMVAGGLDEQFF
TRBJ2-7	-	TRBD2	TRBV11-2	TGTGCCAGCGTGACTAGCGGAGGGTACGAGCAGTACTTC	CASVTSGGYEQYF
TRBJ2-7	-	TRBD2	TRBV10-3	TGTGCCATCCGACTAGCGGGCTACGAGCAGTACTTC	CAIRLAGYEQYF
TRBJ2-3	once	TRBD2	TRBV30	TGTGCCTGGAGTATTAGCGGGGGCCGCACAGATACGCAGTATTTT	CAWSISGGRTDTQYF
TRBJ2-7	-	TRBD2	TRBV25-1	TGTGCCAGCAGTGAATTTCTAGCGGGAGTAGGCGAGCAGTACTTC	CASSEFLAGVGEQYF
TRBJ2-1	-	TRBD2	TRBV9	TGTGCCAGCAGCATTGGACTAGCGGATTACAATGAGCAGTTCTTC	CASSIGLADYNEQFF
TRBJ2-1	-	-	TRBV7-2	TGTGCCAGCAGCTTAGGTTTGAGGAGCTACAATGAGCAGTTCTTC	CASSLGLRSYNEQFF
TRBJ2-7	-	-	TRBV28	TGTGCCAGCAGTTTCGGAGCCTACGAGCAGTACTTC	CASSFGAYEQYF
TRBJ1-1	-	-	TRBV19	TGTGCCAGTAGTCAGACACTGAACACTGAAGCTTTCTTT	CASSQTLNTEAFF
TRBJ1-5	-	-	TRBV24-1	TGTGCCACCAGCAAAGGAGATCAGCCCCAGCATTTT	CATSKGDQPQHF
TRBJ2-5	-	-	TRBV6-6	TGTGCCAGCAGTTTTGGAGAGACCCAGTACTTC	CASSFGETQYF